Listed below are T cell receptor beta chains from one sample, sequenced in a study of T cells after posttransplantation cyclophosphamide. Produced via immunoSEQ multiplex PCR; TCRdb's table is partial and in-frame only. Of 30,000 to 45,000 clones listed, just under 80% are singletons. This specimen consisted of CD4+ T cells sorted from blood, obtained 1,900 to 2,000 days after a stem cell transplant with posttransplant cyclophosphamide. The receptors here all came from a female patient aged 35-55 years who received an allogeneic stem cell transplant from a related donor, was CMV-positive, and had no GVHD. The graft donor may have contributed some T cells. Each CDR3 is given without its conserved first and last residue.

ASRGPGGEAGELF TRBV6-1
ASSVVGQGNNEQF TRBV9
ASSSGQGISPLH TRBV27
ASSQEGQGPWEQY TRBV4-1
ASRPLVGDWRYGYT TRBV2
ASSKQGGVNTEAF TRBV9
ASSQQQGIQPQH TRBV4-1
ASSSPGGVKF TRBV6-5
ASSVVPQQGFSTDTQY TRBV9
ASSYGLAGVTDTQY TRBV6-5
ASSTIQGVAYEQY TRBV19
ASSPLGTGGGRETQY TRBV5-1
AISAGSSSGNTIY TRBV10-3
ASSKYERSGGREGGQPQH TRBV21-1
ASSVFPAEAF TRBV28
ASSIRQGSYEQY TRBV19
ATSRATVNEQF TRBV15
SVDTSGGNEQF TRBV29-1
ASSVWTGGSNEQF TRBV6-1